A selection of T cell receptor beta chains follows, all from one sample in a study of cytomegalovirus exposure and HLA in healthy donors. Profiled with immunoSEQ multiplex PCR; TCRdb holds only in-frame clones, not every one. The sample has about 90,000 clones; around 79% are singletons. The source material was PBMCs. The origin of the receptors is a woman in her 40s in good health and CMV-seropositive. CDR3s include the opening cysteine and the closing phenylalanine or tryptophan. D genes are given only for firm matches. Clone size appears in some rows only: once, few, many, or a class for an expanded clone.

CDR3: CASIRERSETQYF
DNA: TGTGCCAGCATCCGGGAACGTTCAGAGACCCAGTACTTC
size: .
D: .
length: 13
J: TRBJ2-5
V: TRBV7-2

CDR3: CASSVDWGGQSVSTF
DNA: TGTGCCAGCAGCGTAGATTGGGGGGGGCAGTCAGTTTCCACCTTC
size: .
D: .
length: 15
J: TRBJ1-2
V: TRBV9

CDR3: CASSEIEGGFGTEAFF
DNA: TGTGCCAGCAGTGAAATAGAGGGGGGGTTCGGCACTGAAGCTTTCTTT
size: .
D: .
length: 16
J: TRBJ1-1
V: TRBV2

CDR3: CASSLGTVNGNEQFF
DNA: TGTGCCAGCAGCTTAGGAACGGTTAACGGGAATGAGCAGTTCTTC
size: .
D: .
length: 15
J: TRBJ2-1
V: TRBV7-8

CDR3: CASSGQGAFGEQFF
DNA: TGTGCCAGCTCGGGACAGGGGGCTTTCGGTGAGCAGTTCTTC
size: .
D: TRBD1
length: 14
J: TRBJ2-1
V: TRBV18

CDR3: CSAWAGGPYNEQFF
DNA: TGCAGCGCCTGGGCAGGGGGCCCATACAATGAGCAGTTCTTC
size: .
D: TRBD1
length: 14
J: TRBJ2-1
V: TRBV29-1

CDR3: CASSRPAGDTDTQYF
DNA: TGTGCCAGCAGTCGACCAGCGGGGGATACAGATACGCAGTATTTT
size: .
D: TRBD2
length: 15
J: TRBJ2-3
V: TRBV11-2

CDR3: CASSLVSGGTYEQYF
DNA: TGTGCCAGCAGCTTAGTTAGCGGGGGAACCTACGAGCAGTACTTC
size: .
D: TRBD2
length: 15
J: TRBJ2-7
V: TRBV7-2

CDR3: CASRLAGPTYEQYF
DNA: TGTGCCAGCAGGCTAGCGGGACCAACCTACGAGCAGTACTTC
size: .
D: TRBD2
length: 14
J: TRBJ2-7
V: TRBV6-6

CDR3: CASSETGGTYNEQFF
DNA: TGTGCCAGCAGTGAGACAGGGGGCACCTACAATGAGCAGTTCTTC
size: few
D: TRBD1
length: 15
J: TRBJ2-1
V: TRBV6-4

CDR3: CASTPMAGAGEQYF
DNA: TGTGCCAGTACCCCCATGGCGGGAGCGGGCGAGCAGTACTTC
size: .
D: TRBD2
length: 14
J: TRBJ2-7
V: TRBV19

CDR3: CASSLRRGLQETQYF
DNA: TGTGCTAGCAGTCTTAGGCGGGGACTTCAAGAGACCCAGTACTTC
size: .
D: .
length: 15
J: TRBJ2-5
V: TRBV7-7

CDR3: CASSPNRVGEQYF
DNA: TGTGCCAGCAGTCCCAACAGGGTTGGGGAGCAGTACTTC
size: .
D: .
length: 13
J: TRBJ2-7
V: TRBV2

CDR3: CASSMGASSGRKQYF
DNA: TGTGCCAGTAGTATGGGGGCGTCTAGCGGGAGGAAGCAGTACTTC
size: .
D: TRBD2
length: 15
J: TRBJ2-7
V: TRBV19

CDR3: CASSAGTGQGDEQFF
DNA: TGTGCCAGCAGTGCCGGGACAGGACAGGGAGATGAGCAGTTCTTC
size: .
D: TRBD1
length: 15
J: TRBJ2-1
V: TRBV6-1

CDR3: CAISALPQDYGYTF
DNA: TGTGCCATCAGTGCCCTCCCCCAGGACTATGGCTACACCTTC
size: .
D: .
length: 14
J: TRBJ1-2
V: TRBV10-3

CDR3: CASSSTSSYNEQFF
DNA: TGTGCCAGCAGCTCGACTAGTAGTTACAATGAGCAGTTCTTC
size: .
D: .
length: 14
J: TRBJ2-1
V: TRBV11-3

CDR3: CASSPGGGPPGANVLTF
DNA: TGTGCTAGCAGCCCAGGTGGGGGCCCCCCTGGGGCCAACGTCCTGACTTTC
size: .
D: .
length: 17
J: TRBJ2-6
V: TRBV7-7

CDR3: CASSPGQGTDQPQHF
DNA: TGTGCCAGCTCACCCGGACAGGGTACGGATCAGCCCCAGCATTTT
size: .
D: TRBD1
length: 15
J: TRBJ1-5
V: TRBV18

CDR3: CASSPLTTGYGTSGINEQFF
DNA: TGTGCCAGCAGCCCCCTAACGACAGGGTATGGGACTAGCGGGATTAATGAGCAGTTCTTC
size: once
D: TRBD2
length: 20
J: TRBJ2-1
V: TRBV7-3

CDR3: CAISERDRGYEQYF
DNA: TGTGCCATCAGTGAGCGGGACAGGGGATACGAGCAGTACTTC
size: .
D: TRBD1
length: 14
J: TRBJ2-7
V: TRBV10-3

CDR3: CASSISPGRASEQYF
DNA: TGTGCCAGTAGTATTTCCCCCGGGAGGGCCTCCGAGCAGTACTTC
size: .
D: TRBD2
length: 15
J: TRBJ2-7
V: TRBV19

CDR3: CATSSLHQGQYNQPQHF
DNA: TGTGCCACCAGCAGCCTGCACCAGGGGCAGTACAATCAGCCCCAGCATTTT
size: once
D: .
length: 17
J: TRBJ1-5
V: TRBV15

CDR3: CASSLQTNTGELFF
DNA: TGCGCCAGCAGCTTGCAGACGAACACCGGGGAGCTGTTTTTT
size: .
D: .
length: 14
J: TRBJ2-2
V: TRBV5-1

CDR3: CASSLSGQGADYSNQPQHF
DNA: TGTGCTAGCAGCTTAAGCGGACAGGGGGCTGATTATAGCAATCAGCCCCAGCATTTT
size: .
D: TRBD1
length: 19
J: TRBJ1-5
V: TRBV7-7

CDR3: CSVRATSRNEQFF
DNA: TGCAGCGTTAGAGCGACTAGCCGAAATGAGCAGTTCTTC
size: .
D: TRBD2
length: 13
J: TRBJ2-1
V: TRBV29-1

CDR3: CASRRTGQGITEAFF
DNA: TGTGCCAGCAGGCGGACGGGACAGGGGATCACTGAAGCTTTCTTT
size: once
D: TRBD1
length: 15
J: TRBJ1-1
V: TRBV6-5

CDR3: CASSQPHLSTGARFTDTQYF
DNA: TGCGCCAGCAGCCAACCACACCTTTCTACAGGGGCGCGATTCACAGATACGCAGTATTTT
size: .
D: TRBD1
length: 20
J: TRBJ2-3
V: TRBV4-1

CDR3: CASSYSGQPSNTEAFF
DNA: TGTGCCAGCAGTTACTCGGGCCAACCCTCGAACACTGAAGCTTTCTTT
size: .
D: .
length: 16
J: TRBJ1-1
V: TRBV6-6

CDR3: CASTEREYDTQYF
DNA: TGTGCCAGCACTGAGCGGGAGTACGATACGCAGTATTTT
size: many
D: TRBD2
length: 13
J: TRBJ2-3
V: TRBV2

CDR3: CASSPGQGALNTEAFF
DNA: TGTGCCAGCTCACCAGGACAGGGAGCCCTGAACACTGAAGCTTTCTTT
size: few
D: TRBD1
length: 16
J: TRBJ1-1
V: TRBV18

CDR3: CASRGQGLSDEQYF
DNA: TGTGCCAGCAGGGGACAGGGCCTTTCCGACGAGCAGTACTTC
size: .
D: TRBD1
length: 14
J: TRBJ2-7
V: TRBV28

CDR3: CASSARQGYEQFF
DNA: TGTGCCAGCAGCGCCCGACAGGGGTACGAGCAGTTCTTC
size: .
D: TRBD1
length: 13
J: TRBJ2-1
V: TRBV7-2

CDR3: CASSLVGEGLAIDEQFF
DNA: TGTGCCAGCAGCCTGGTAGGGGAAGGACTAGCTATTGATGAGCAGTTCTTC
size: .
D: TRBD2
length: 17
J: TRBJ2-1
V: TRBV7-9

CDR3: CASSRAFFPAVPYEQYF
DNA: TGTGCCAGCAGCCGAGCTTTCTTTCCAGCGGTGCCCTACGAGCAGTACTTC
size: .
D: .
length: 17
J: TRBJ2-7
V: TRBV11-2

CDR3: CASSVGMDRENTEAFF
DNA: TGTGCCAGCAGCGTGGGGATGGACAGGGAGAACACTGAAGCTTTCTTT
size: .
D: TRBD1
length: 16
J: TRBJ1-1
V: TRBV9

CDR3: CASSFPGTISSYEQYF
DNA: TGTGCCAGCAGCTTCCCTGGGACTATTAGCTCCTACGAGCAGTACTTC
size: .
D: TRBD2
length: 16
J: TRBJ2-7
V: TRBV7-9

CDR3: CASSQITSGRAKEQYF
DNA: TGCGCCAGCAGCCAAATTACTAGCGGGAGGGCCAAAGAGCAGTACTTC
size: once
D: TRBD2
length: 16
J: TRBJ2-7
V: TRBV4-3

CDR3: CASSQSTGRWEQYF
DNA: TGCGCCAGCAGCCAATCTACAGGTCGGTGGGAGCAGTACTTC
size: .
D: .
length: 14
J: TRBJ2-7
V: TRBV4-3

CDR3: CSVAGIGGRSGGYTF
DNA: TGCAGCGTTGCCGGTATTGGGGGCAGGTCTGGCGGCTACACCTTC
size: .
D: .
length: 15
J: TRBJ1-2
V: TRBV29-1

CDR3: CASSYSTGARGYTF
DNA: TGTGCCAGCAGTTACTCGACAGGGGCCCGGGGCTACACCTTC
size: few
D: TRBD1
length: 14
J: TRBJ1-2
V: TRBV6-5

CDR3: CAIRGQGTEQYF
DNA: TGTGCCATCAGGGGACAGGGTACCGAGCAGTACTTC
size: .
D: TRBD1
length: 12
J: TRBJ2-7
V: TRBV10-3

CDR3: CASSSRTGTDTQYF
DNA: TGTGCCAGCAGCAGCCGGACAGGCACAGATACGCAGTATTTT
size: few
D: .
length: 14
J: TRBJ2-3
V: TRBV7-9

CDR3: CASRATGGYEQYF
DNA: TGCGCCAGCAGGGCGACAGGGGGCTACGAGCAGTACTTC
size: .
D: TRBD1
length: 13
J: TRBJ2-7
V: TRBV4-1

CDR3: CASSLDRQSEAFF
DNA: TGCGCCAGCAGCCTCGACAGGCAGTCTGAAGCTTTCTTT
size: .
D: .
length: 13
J: TRBJ1-1
V: TRBV4-1

CDR3: CAISESQTQYF
DNA: TGTGCCATCAGTGAGTCCCAAACGCAGTATTTT
size: .
D: .
length: 11
J: TRBJ2-3
V: TRBV10-3

CDR3: CASSQGGASSGREIGQETQYF
DNA: TGCGCCAGCAGCCAGGGGGGGGCGAGTAGCGGGAGAGAGATAGGACAAGAGACCCAGTACTTC
size: few
D: TRBD2
length: 21
J: TRBJ2-5
V: TRBV4-3

CDR3: CASSPTRDRGLYTEAFF
DNA: TGCGCCAGCAGCCCCACCCGGGACAGGGGGCTGTACACTGAAGCTTTCTTT
size: .
D: TRBD1
length: 17
J: TRBJ1-1
V: TRBV4-1

CDR3: CASSRGGRKGQREAFF
DNA: TGTGCCAGTAGTAGGGGGGGTAGGAAAGGTCAACGTGAAGCTTTCTTT
size: .
D: .
length: 16
J: TRBJ1-1
V: TRBV19

CDR3: CASRSTPGLTSGTQYF
DNA: TGTGCCAGCAGATCAACCCCAGGACTAACATCGGGTACGCAGTATTTT
size: few
D: .
length: 16
J: TRBJ2-3
V: TRBV7-2

CDR3: CASSSGGLAGGKNEQFF
DNA: TGCGCCAGCAGCTCGGGAGGCCTAGCGGGAGGTAAAAATGAGCAGTTCTTC
size: .
D: TRBD2
length: 17
J: TRBJ2-1
V: TRBV5-1

CDR3: CASRRGFQSSYEQYF
DNA: TGTGCCAGCCGGAGAGGGTTTCAGTCGAGCTACGAGCAGTACTTC
size: .
D: .
length: 15
J: TRBJ2-7
V: TRBV27

CDR3: CASSPSGRAVETQYF
DNA: TGTGCCAGCTCACCGAGCGGGAGGGCCGTGGAGACCCAGTACTTC
size: .
D: TRBD2
length: 15
J: TRBJ2-5
V: TRBV18

CDR3: CASSRTGGVGEQYF
DNA: TGTGCCAGCAGCAGGACAGGGGGAGTAGGTGAGCAGTACTTC
size: .
D: TRBD1
length: 14
J: TRBJ2-7
V: TRBV11-2

CDR3: CASSSQGHGYTF
DNA: TGCGCCAGCAGCTCACAGGGGCATGGCTACACCTTC
size: .
D: TRBD1
length: 12
J: TRBJ1-2
V: TRBV5-1

CDR3: CASSLDQGLGEQYF
DNA: TGTGCCAGCAGCTTAGATCAGGGGCTCGGCGAGCAGTACTTC
size: .
D: .
length: 14
J: TRBJ2-7
V: TRBV11-2

CDR3: CASSTPGGAYEQYF
DNA: TGTGCCAGCAGCACCCCCGGGGGGGCGTACGAGCAGTACTTC
size: .
D: TRBD2
length: 14
J: TRBJ2-7
V: TRBV7-2

CDR3: CASSRATTTGATGNTIYF
DNA: TGTGCCAGCAGCCGAGCGACAACGACAGGGGCCACCGGAAACACCATATATTTT
size: .
D: TRBD1
length: 18
J: TRBJ1-3
V: TRBV9

CDR3: CASSETGVQPQHF
DNA: TGTGCCAGCAGTGAAACAGGGGTTCAGCCCCAGCATTTT
size: .
D: TRBD1
length: 13
J: TRBJ1-5
V: TRBV6-1

CDR3: CASSKSTDTQYF
DNA: TGTGCCAGCAGCAAATCAACAGATACGCAGTATTTT
size: few
D: .
length: 12
J: TRBJ2-3
V: TRBV7-9